The clone carrying this T cell receptor (beta chain) showed up many times. Its antigen remains unknown. The entry originates in a study of CD8 T cells in ankylosing spondylitis. The study, taken as a whole, reports: A number of the motif variants had already been described in reactive arthritis synovial fluid and blood. CD8+ by phenotype, disease-linked clones were relatively rare in peripheral blood. The authors reported significant enrichment of disease-linked clones in matched ankylosing spondylitis synovial fluid. Fewer than 10 highly homologous variants formed a TCR beta motif that appeared characteristic of ankylosing spondylitis blood.

With V trimmed by 4 bases and J by 2 bases, 7 bases remained unmatched. The CDR3 loop spans 15 amino acids. Germline CDR1 and CDR2: MDHEN and SYDVKM. MiXCR, applied by TCRdb to the 5' RACE reads, yields one record per CDR3 protein. The sample shows 250,000 to 400,000 distinct CDR3 sequences, 11% of them seen only once. The sample comprised blood, either unsorted or a sorted T cell fraction (not recorded which). The clonotype originates from a female donor with ankylosing spondylitis or in good health (not recorded which). This chain connects TRBV28 to TRBJ2-7; 8 bases are a match to TRBD1. DNA for the CDR3: TGTGCCAGCAGTTCCAGGACAGGGTTAACCTACGAGCAGTACTTC. Translated, it gives CASSSRTGLTYEQYF.